Listed here are 8 T cell receptor beta chains from one sample, sequenced in a study of T cells in Graves' hyperthyroidism and ophthalmopathy (dated by TCRdb to the late 2010s). The library came from multiplex PCR. Sequenced on an Illumina HiSeq 2000. Amplification of TCR beta CDR3 regions was carried out from RNA transcripts. The TCR CDR3 was subjected to a first round of RT-PCR using the HTBI primer set and the Qiagen OneStep RT-PCR kit. TCRdb took the public reads, trimmed them with fastp at Q25, ran MiXCR for clone calling and kept in-frame beta chains. Every entry covers one CDR3 protein and lists the most common genes and DNA from its rows. The sample yields around 600,000 distinct CDR3 sequences; roughly 46% were counted once. The ten top clones hold about 7.2% of the sample. Sequencing input: peripheral blood or thyroid tissue (not recorded which). These receptors all stem from an adult man with Graves' disease, either hyperthyroidism or ophthalmopathy (not recorded which).

A remark on this clonotype: Being one base from a much bigger clone, this may be a read error. This rearrangement joins TRBV10-3 to TRBJ2-5; D is ambiguous. The CDR3 sequence is 13 residues long. V was cut by 7 bases and J by 5 bases, with 14 bases left in between. The V gene's germline CDR1 is ENHRY and CDR2 SYGVKD. The CDR3 DNA reads TGTGCCATCAATGAAATTAGTTTGGAGACCCAGTACTTC. The encoded protein is CAINEISLETQYF.

The chain couples TRBV11-2 to TRBJ1-2, with a possible D match to TRBD1 (5 bases). The germline V gene has CDR1 SGHAT and CDR2 FQNNGV. This CDR3 is built from 16 residues. V lost 3 bases to trimming and J lost 2 bases, with 16 bases between them. The CDR3 nucleotides are TGTGCCAGCAGCTTCTATAGGCAAGGGGCGAACTATGGCTACACCTTC. It translates to CASSFYRQGANYGYTF.

This sequence joins TRBV19 and TRBJ1-2; D not certain. The germline V gene encodes CDR1 LNHDA and CDR2 SQIVND (reference sequence). V lost 5 bases and J lost 2, with 15 bases in between. The CDR3 has 15 amino acids. The CDR3 here is CASSPRPTRNYGYTF. The CDR3 region has the DNA TGTGCCAGTAGTCCCCGCCCGACAAGAAACTATGGCTACACCTTC. The full variable domain, completed using reference TRBV19 and TRBJ1-2, is DGGITQSPKYLFRKEGQNVTLSCEQNLNHDAMYWYRQDPGQGLRLIYYSQIVNDFQKGDIAEGYSVSREKKESFPLTVTSAQKNPTAFYLCASSPRPTRNYGYTFGSGTRLTVV.

The chain joins TRBV29-1 to TRBJ2-7; tentative D call: TRBD2 (7 bases). The CDR3 runs to 12 residues. The V end lost 1 base, the J end lost 6 bases, and 10 bases lay between the germline ends. Looked up from germline, CDR1 is SQVTM and CDR2 is ANQGSEA. CDR3 region: CSVEGGGGEQYF. The DNA of the CDR3 is TGCAGCGTTGAAGGGGGAGGGGGCGAGCAGTACTTC.

This clonotype was seen more than once but under ten times. The chain carries TRBV12-3 or TRBV12-4 and TRBJ1-5, with 11 positions matching TRBD1. The CDR3 has 15 amino acids. Unmatched junction bases numbered 4, after V lost 6 bases and J lost 3 bases. The DNA of the CDR3 is TGTGCCAGCAGGTCGGGACAGGGGGACAATCAGCCCCAGCATTTT. This translates into CASRSGQGDNQPQHF.

Note on this clonotype: This may be a read error, as it is one base from a much larger clone. V and J are TRBV7-2 and TRBJ2-7, with D hard to call. The CDR3 spans 13 residues. Trimming removed 9 bases at V and 5 bases at J, with 17 bases between. In germline, CDR1 is SGHTA, CDR2 FQGNSA. The CDR3, as DNA: TGTGCCAGTCGAGTGGTTGGGTCCCACGAGCAGTACTTC. Amino acids: CASRVVGSHEQYF.

As to this clonotype: A much larger clone lies a single base off, so this may be a read error. V usage is TRBV2 and J usage is TRBJ1-2, with D maybe TRBD1 (6 bases). Trimming took 6 bases from V and 6 from J, leaving 14 bases between them. CDR3 size: 13 residues. Germline-derived CDR1 and CDR2 are SNHLY and FYNNEI. Written as DNA, the CDR3 is TGTGCCAGCAGAAGGTACAGGGACGATGGCTACACCTTC. Translation: CASRRYRDDGYTF.

The chain couples TRBV2 to TRBJ1-5, with 7 bases that match TRBD1. V dropped 8 bases and J dropped 0; count of bases not matched to a gene: 7. This CDR3 spans 15 amino acids. CDR1 is SNHLY, CDR2 FYNNEI, per germline. CDR3 in DNA: TGTGCCAGCGGAGTGGGACAGACTAGCAATCAGCCCCAGCATTTT. Translated: CASGVGQTSNQPQHF.